A selection of T cell receptor beta chains follows, all from one sample in a study of blood T cell repertoires in COVID-19. Sequenced by immunoSEQ multiplex PCR; TCRdb stores in-frame clones only, minus some. The data hold around 380,000 clones, with 81% observed a single time. The specimen sequenced was peripheral blood. The receptors originated from a human donor with acute or convalescent COVID-19. The donor label of this sample is uncertain. The CDR3 runs from the conserved cysteine through the conserved F or W. D genes are given only for firm matches. A clone size is listed for some rows: how often the clone was seen (once, few, many), or a class if it is expanded.

D	size	V	J	CDR3	DNA
TRBD2	few	TRBV5-8	TRBJ2-7	CASSLAGVGYEQYF	TGTGCCAGCAGCTTAGCGGGAGTGGGCTACGAGCAGTACTTC
NA	NA	TRBV6-5	TRBJ2-1	CASRREEFAYNEQFF	TGTGCCAGCAGGCGGGAAGAGTTCGCCTACAATGAGCAGTTCTTC
NA	NA	TRBV18	TRBJ1-6	CASSPLAGENSPLHF	TGTGCCAGCTCACCACTTGCAGGGGAGAATTCACCCCTCCACTTT
NA	NA	TRBV2	TRBJ1-4	CASSEVAGTNEKLFF	TGTGCCAGCAGTGAAGTAGCAGGGACTAATGAAAAACTGTTTTTT
TRBD1	once	TRBV18	TRBJ1-1	CASSPIDRVNMNTEAFF	TGTGCCAGCTCACCAATTGACAGGGTTAACATGAACACTGAAGCTTTCTTT
NA	once	TRBV6-6	TRBJ1-2	CASTLEGRYGYTF	TGTGCCAGCACCCTAGAGGGGAGGTATGGCTACACCTTC
TRBD1	NA	TRBV5-4	TRBJ1-2	CASRPTGGSPAYGYTF	TGTGCCAGCAGACCTACAGGGGGCAGTCCAGCCTATGGCTACACCTTC
NA	NA	TRBV15	TRBJ1-1	CATSRDVGYTEAFF	TGTGCCACCAGCAGAGATGTCGGTTACACTGAAGCTTTCTTT
NA	NA	TRBV6-6	TRBJ1-5	CASSLPYSNQPQHF	TGTGCCAGCAGTCTCCCGTATAGCAATCAGCCCCAGCATTTT
NA	once	TRBV15	TRBJ1-1	CATSRGGVMTEAFF	TGTGCCACCAGCAGAGGGGGAGTGATGACTGAAGCTTTCTTT
TRBD2	NA	TRBV28	TRBJ2-5	CASSLQTSGFQETQYF	TGTGCCAGCAGTTTACAGACTAGCGGGTTTCAAGAGACCCAGTACTTC
TRBD1	NA	TRBV19	TRBJ1-5	CASSTWTGNNQPQHF	TGTGCCAGTAGTACCTGGACAGGGAACAATCAGCCCCAGCATTTT
NA	few	TRBV6-1	TRBJ1-1	CASSDGGTTIKAFF	TGTGCCAGCAGTGACGGGGGTACCACTATAAAAGCTTTCTTT
NA	NA	TRBV7-9	TRBJ1-2	CASSVTHVSGNYGYTF	TGTGCCAGCAGCGTAACTCATGTCTCGGGAAACTATGGCTACACCTTC
TRBD1	NA	TRBV7-2	TRBJ1-1	CASSKGQVNTEAFF	TGTGCCAGCAGCAAGGGACAGGTGAACACTGAAGCTTTCTTT
TRBD1	NA	TRBV3-1/TRBV3-2	TRBJ1-1	CASRWGDRGNTEAFF	TGTGCCAGCAGGTGGGGTGACAGGGGGAACACTGAAGCTTTCTTT
NA	NA	TRBV6-7	TRBJ1-2	CASSYSARRIYGYTF	TGTGCCAGCAGTTACTCCGCGCGGAGGATCTATGGCTACACCTTC
NA	NA	TRBV2	TRBJ2-4	CASSLQGLLVTKNIQYF	TGTGCCAGCAGTCTTCAGGGATTGTTGGTTACCAAAAACATTCAGTACTTC
NA	NA	TRBV14	TRBJ1-1	CASSQAQVGVDEAFF	TGTGCCAGCAGCCAGGCCCAGGTCGGGGTCGATGAAGCTTTCTTT
NA	NA	TRBV15	TRBJ1-4	CATSPQGHPNEKLFF	TGTGCCACCAGCCCCCAGGGACACCCTAATGAAAAACTGTTTTTT
TRBD2	NA	TRBV4-1	TRBJ2-5	CASSPTSGGSQETQYF	TGCGCCAGCAGCCCGACTAGCGGGGGTTCACAAGAGACCCAGTACTTC
TRBD1	few	TRBV28	TRBJ1-2	CASSLLDRDYGYTF	TGTGCCAGCAGTTTATTGGACAGGGACTATGGCTACACCTTC
NA	NA	TRBV5-1	TRBJ1-1	CASSLGGGPNTEAFF	TGCGCCAGCAGCTTGGGGGGCGGTCCGAACACTGAAGCTTTCTTT
TRBD1	NA	TRBV3-1/TRBV3-2	TRBJ1-1	CASSHRQGNTEAFF	TGTGCCAGCAGCCACCGACAGGGGAACACTGAAGCTTTCTTT
TRBD2	NA	TRBV5-3	TRBJ2-1	CARSATGASGDNEQFF	TGTGCCAGATCAGCCACCGGGGCTAGCGGAGACAATGAGCAGTTCTTC
NA	NA	TRBV5-1	TRBJ1-1	CASSLSGYTEAFF	TGCGCCAGCAGCTTGTCAGGGTACACTGAAGCTTTCTTT
NA	NA	TRBV24-1	TRBJ2-1	CATGLRQEQFF	TGTGCCACCGGCTTGCGACAGGAGCAGTTCTTC
NA	NA	TRBV30	TRBJ1-3	CAWSLDSNFGNTIYF	TGTGCCTGGAGTCTCGACAGTAACTTTGGAAACACCATATATTTT
NA	few	TRBV30	TRBJ1-1	CAWSVQPGKAFF	TGTGCCTGGAGTGTACAACCAGGGAAAGCTTTCTTT
TRBD1	NA	TRBV6-6	TRBJ1-2	CASRIQGIDYGYTF	TGTGCCAGCAGAATACAGGGGATAGACTATGGCTACACCTTC
NA	NA	TRBV3-1/TRBV3-2	TRBJ2-2	CASSPRYGELFF	TGTGCCAGCAGCCCCAGGTACGGGGAGCTGTTTTTT
TRBD1	few	TRBV15	TRBJ1-6	CATSRGRGPDSPLHF	TGTGCCACCAGCAGAGGCAGGGGGCCGGATTCACCCCTCCACTTT
NA	NA	TRBV19	TRBJ2-7	CASSIDFSF	TGTGCCAGTAGTATAGATTTCAGCTTC
NA	NA	TRBV25-1	TRBJ2-1	CASSEGSVYNEQFF	TGTGCCAGCAGTGAAGGTTCAGTATACAATGAGCAGTTCTTC
NA	NA	TRBV12-3/TRBV12-4	TRBJ1-2	CAGSSGNYGYTF	TGTGCCGGCAGTTCCGGTAACTATGGCTACACCTTC
TRBD1	NA	TRBV5-1	TRBJ1-2	CASRPGTGRRLSGYTF	TGCGCCAGCAGGCCCGGGACAGGGAGGCGGTTAAGTGGCTACACCTTC
TRBD1	NA	TRBV4-1	TRBJ2-7	CASSRIRQGAYEQYF	TGCGCCAGCAGCCGAATACGACAGGGGGCCTACGAGCAGTACTTC
TRBD2	NA	TRBV5-1	TRBJ2-1	CASSYGLAGGGNEQFF	TGCGCCAGCAGCTACGGACTAGCGGGGGGTGGGAATGAGCAGTTCTTC
NA	NA	TRBV30	TRBJ1-2	CAWSYEGTQWGYTF	TGTGCCTGGAGTTACGAGGGTACTCAATGGGGCTACACCTTC
TRBD1	NA	TRBV5-1	TRBJ1-4	CASSLSDRPSGDEKLFF	TGCGCCAGCAGCTTGTCGGACAGGCCGAGCGGCGATGAAAAACTGTTTTTT